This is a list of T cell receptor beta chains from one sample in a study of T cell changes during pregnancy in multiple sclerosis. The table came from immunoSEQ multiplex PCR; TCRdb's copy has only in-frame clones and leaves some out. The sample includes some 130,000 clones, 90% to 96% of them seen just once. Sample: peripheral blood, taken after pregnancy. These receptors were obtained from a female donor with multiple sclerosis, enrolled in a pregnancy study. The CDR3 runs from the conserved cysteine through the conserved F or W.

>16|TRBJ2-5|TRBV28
CASSWGQGQYQETQYF
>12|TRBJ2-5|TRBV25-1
CASSETKETQYF
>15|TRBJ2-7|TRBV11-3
CASSTDGAGGREQYF
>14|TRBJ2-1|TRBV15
CALSRLAGGNEQFF
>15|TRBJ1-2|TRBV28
CASSPLGGTNYGYTF
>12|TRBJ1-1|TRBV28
CAGQGENTEAFF
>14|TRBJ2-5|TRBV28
CASSRAGVWETQYF
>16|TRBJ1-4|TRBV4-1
CASSQAWGQGNEKLFF
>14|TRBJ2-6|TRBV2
CASHRGGGANVLTF
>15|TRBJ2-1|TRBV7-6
CASSLQGFPYNEQFF
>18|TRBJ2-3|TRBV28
CASSKPGLAGVSTDTQYF
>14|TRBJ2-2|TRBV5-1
CASSSSGNTGELFF
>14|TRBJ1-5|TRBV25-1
CASSETGESQPQHF
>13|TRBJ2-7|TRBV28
CASSFGGPREQYF
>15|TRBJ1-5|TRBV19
CASSDRQGGNQPQHF
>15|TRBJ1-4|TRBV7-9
CASSLGGPPPEKLFF
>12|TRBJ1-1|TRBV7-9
CASSPPRVEAFF
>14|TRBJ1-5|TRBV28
CASSIGGPNQPQHF
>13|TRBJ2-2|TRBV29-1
CSAAGTATGELFF
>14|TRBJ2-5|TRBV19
CASRTTGGGETQYF
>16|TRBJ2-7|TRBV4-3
CASSLRNRGKSYEQYF
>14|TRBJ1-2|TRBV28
CASSAGRAPYGYTF
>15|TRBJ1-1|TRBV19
CASTLLGQMNTEAFF
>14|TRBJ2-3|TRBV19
CASSTRQGLDTQYF
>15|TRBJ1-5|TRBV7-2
CASSLSRASNQPQHF
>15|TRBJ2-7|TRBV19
CASSLRGRGAVKQYF
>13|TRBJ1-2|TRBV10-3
CAISESLQYGYTF
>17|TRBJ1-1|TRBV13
CASSLRGTGNWNTEAFF
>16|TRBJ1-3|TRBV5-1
CASSLGQGAAGNTIYF
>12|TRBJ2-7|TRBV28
CASSSTVYEQYF
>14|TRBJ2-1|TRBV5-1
CASSSRGLDNEQFF
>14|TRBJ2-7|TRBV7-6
CASSLGTYDYEQYF
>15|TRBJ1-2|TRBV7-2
CASSLAQGPDYGYTF
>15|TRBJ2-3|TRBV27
CAPGREGRGTDTQYF
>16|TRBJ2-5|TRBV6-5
CASSWRPSGSQETQYF
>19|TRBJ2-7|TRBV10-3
CAISESAGTGDRPFYEQYF
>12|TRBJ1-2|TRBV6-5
CASLGGREGYTF
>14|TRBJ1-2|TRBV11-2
CASSPTPDDSGYTF
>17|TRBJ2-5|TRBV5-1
CASSLSIAGGLQETQYF
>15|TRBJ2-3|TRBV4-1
CASSQAGQGTDTQYF
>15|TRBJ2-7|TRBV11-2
CASSLGDRGTYEQYF
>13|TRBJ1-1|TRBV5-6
CASSLGGDLEAFF
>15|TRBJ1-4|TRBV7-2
CASSSQTGPNEKLFF
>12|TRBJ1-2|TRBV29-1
CSVTTGNYGYTF
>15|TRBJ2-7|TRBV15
CATSRFGTGGHEQYF
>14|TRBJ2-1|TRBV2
CASTDGSWGNEQFF
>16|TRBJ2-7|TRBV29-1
CSVEGGWGDESYEQYF
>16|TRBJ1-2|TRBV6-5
CASSYSSGQGAYGYTF
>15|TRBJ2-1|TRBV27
CASSLYGILSDEQFF
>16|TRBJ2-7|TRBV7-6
CASSTTLASSPHEQYF
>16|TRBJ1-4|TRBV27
CASSLTYGATNEKLFF
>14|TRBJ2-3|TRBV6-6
CASSPSGRTDTQYF
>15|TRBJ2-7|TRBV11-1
CASSLEISETYEQYF
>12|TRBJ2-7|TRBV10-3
CAIKGGGYEQYF